This T cell receptor beta chain was captured in a study of OX40 agonist ivuxolimab in advanced cancers. On the study more broadly: Recorded diagnoses for dose-escalation patients were hepatocellular carcinoma, melanoma, renal cell or head and neck cancer. Averaging 60 years in age, with a range of 23 to 79, the cohort was around 87% male. Findings and limits, study-wide: More expanded clones were found, on average, in CD8+ than in CD4+ T cells.

Germline V gives CDR1 SGHVS, CDR2 FQNEAQ. This CDR3 is built from 14 residues. Deletions cut 3 bases from V and 2 bases from J, with 11 bases between. Of note for this clone: The antigen is not known.

Produced via immunoSEQ multiplex PCR; TCRdb's table is partial and in-frame only. The table has about 77,000 clones, 87% seen once. The chain recombines TRBV7-8 with TRBJ2-7, with D uncertain. Source: CD4+ or CD8+ T cells sorted from blood, taken in a trial of the OX40 agonist ivuxolimab. The sequence derives from an adult with an advanced solid tumor such as melanoma, head and neck, liver or kidney cancer. DNA of the CDR3: TGTGCCAGCAGCTTGGCGGCTTCAACCTACGAGCAGTACTTC. Protein product: CASSLAASTYEQYF.